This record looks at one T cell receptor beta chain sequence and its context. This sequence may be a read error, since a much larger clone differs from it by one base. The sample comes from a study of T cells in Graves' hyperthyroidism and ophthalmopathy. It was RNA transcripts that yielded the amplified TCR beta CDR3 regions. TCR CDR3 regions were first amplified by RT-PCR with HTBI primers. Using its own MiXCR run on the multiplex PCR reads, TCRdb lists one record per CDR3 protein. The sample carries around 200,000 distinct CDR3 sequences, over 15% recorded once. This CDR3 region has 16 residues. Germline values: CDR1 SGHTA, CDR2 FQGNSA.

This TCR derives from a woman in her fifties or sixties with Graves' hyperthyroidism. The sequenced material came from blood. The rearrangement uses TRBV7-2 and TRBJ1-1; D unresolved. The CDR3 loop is CASSPQAELVNTEALF. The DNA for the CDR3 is TGTGCCAGCAGCCCCCAGGCCGAGCTCGTGAACACTGAAGCTCTCTTT.